The T cell receptor beta chain under discussion was sequenced for a study of siplizumab effects on memory and regulatory T cells. Data came from immunoSEQ multiplex PCR; TCRdb stores just in-frame clones and leaves some out. The profile covers 57,000 or so clones, with 93% appearing a single time and roughly 38% taken by the ten largest. Germline CDR1 MNHNS, CDR2 SASEGT. V was shortened by 3 bases and J by 0 bases, with 12 bases between the two germline ends. This CDR3 comprises 15 residues. In this sample, this clone turned up once. The antigen is not known. Regarding the study as a whole: Memory cells seemed less diverse than naive T cells, which also seemed major contributors to the alloresponse. The alloreactive clones that mapped to unstimulated subsets made up only a minor fraction.

The receptor comes from a human donor in good health. The chain couples TRBV6-1 to TRBJ2-7, with D tentatively TRBD1 (6 bases). Sequences were obtained from CD8+ T cells sorted from blood. CDR3 residues: CASSDQGKSSYEQYF. As DNA, the CDR3 is TGTGCCAGCAGTGATCAGGGGAAGAGCTCCTACGAGCAGTACTTC.